This TCR beta chain was captured in a study of cytomegalovirus exposure and HLA in healthy donors. With respect to this clone: Its specificity is unknown.

These donors counted as nominally healthy when sampled, but unrecorded immune exposures were likely. Study results and caveats: Reports described diagnosis of cytomegalovirus status by the classifier as highly specific and sensitive. In a later analysis, at a false discovery rate of 0.05, about 17,000 TCR beta sequences matched HLA alleles. When the data were analyzed later, several of the most significant clusters appeared to be linked to common viral pathogens.

The PCR used 60 Vbeta and 13 Jbeta primers. Assay used: immunoSEQ multiplex PCR; TCRdb lists only in-frame clones, some missing. The repertoire consists of about 150,000 clones, with 80% occurring once and the leading ten covering around 5.8%. Between the trimmed V and J ends, which lost 2 bases and 8 bases, there was a span of 12 bases. The CDR3 extends over 12 amino acids. CDR1 GTSNPN and CDR2 SVGIG come from the germline V gene (reference sequence). Specimen: PBMCs. V gene TRBV30 combines with J gene TRBJ2-5, with D unresolved. The TCR sequence derives from a male donor in good health and CMV-seropositive. CDR3 sequence reads: CAWSYYSYTQYF. The CDR3, as DNA: TGTGCCTGGAGTTACTATTCATATACCCAGTACTTC.